This note documents a single TCR beta chain sequence. This record comes from a study of tumor and adjacent non-tumor tissue in lung cancer. No cell sorting was done before RNA was extracted from the tissue. Germline lookup yields CDR1 MNHEY and CDR2 SVGEGT. The CDR3 is 14 residues long. V lost 8 bases and J lost 4, with 17 bases in between. The library came from three nested PCR rounds adapted from ARM-PCR protocols. One entry per CDR3 protein results from TCRdb running MiXCR on the multiplex PCR reads. This table holds 200,000 to 250,000 distinct CDR3 sequences, 60% to 85% found once. This chain links TRBV6-2 or TRBV6-3 with TRBJ1-1, with D hard to call. Sequenced: lung tumor tissue. The clonotype originates from a man in his fifties or sixties with non-small cell lung cancer. The CDR3: CASAAEGRCTEAFF. In DNA, the CDR3 is TGTGCCAGCGCAGCGGAAGGGAGGTGCACTGAAGCTTTCTTT.